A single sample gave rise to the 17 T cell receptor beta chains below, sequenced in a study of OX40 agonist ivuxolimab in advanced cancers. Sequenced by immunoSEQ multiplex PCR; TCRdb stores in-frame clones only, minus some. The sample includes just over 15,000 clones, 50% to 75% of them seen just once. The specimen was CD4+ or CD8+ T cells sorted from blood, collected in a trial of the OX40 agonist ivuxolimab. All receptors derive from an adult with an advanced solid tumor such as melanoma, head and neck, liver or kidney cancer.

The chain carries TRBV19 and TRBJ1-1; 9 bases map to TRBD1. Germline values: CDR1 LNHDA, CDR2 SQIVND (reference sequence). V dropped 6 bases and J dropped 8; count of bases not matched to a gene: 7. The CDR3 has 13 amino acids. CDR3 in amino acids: CASSAGTGTEAFF. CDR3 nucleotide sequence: TGTGCCAGTAGCGCCGGGACAGGGACCGAAGCTTTCTTT.

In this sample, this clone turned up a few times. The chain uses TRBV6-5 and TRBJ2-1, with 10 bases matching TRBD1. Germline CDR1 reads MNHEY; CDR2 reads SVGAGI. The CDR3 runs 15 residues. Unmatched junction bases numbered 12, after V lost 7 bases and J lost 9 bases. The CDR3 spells CASILRDRGIVEQFF. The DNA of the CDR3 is TGTGCCAGCATCCTCCGGGACAGGGGAATAGTTGAGCAGTTCTTC.

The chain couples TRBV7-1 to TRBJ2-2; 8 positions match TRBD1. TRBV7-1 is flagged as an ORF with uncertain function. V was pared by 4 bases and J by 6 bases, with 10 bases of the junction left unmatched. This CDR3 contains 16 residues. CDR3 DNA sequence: TGTGCCAGCAGCTTACGGGACAGGACATTTCCCGGGGAGCTGTTTTTT. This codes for CASSLRDRTFPGELFF.

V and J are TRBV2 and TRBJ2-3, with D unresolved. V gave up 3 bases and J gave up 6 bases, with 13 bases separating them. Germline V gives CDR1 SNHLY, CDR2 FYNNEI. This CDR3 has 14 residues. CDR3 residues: CASSDPSQLDTQYF. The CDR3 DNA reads TGTGCCAGCAGTGACCCCTCCCAACTGGATACGCAGTATTTT.

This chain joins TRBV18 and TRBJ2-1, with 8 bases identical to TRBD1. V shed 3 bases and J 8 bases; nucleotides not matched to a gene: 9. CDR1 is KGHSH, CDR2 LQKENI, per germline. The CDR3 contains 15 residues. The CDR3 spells CASSPLDREVDEQFF. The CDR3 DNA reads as TGTGCCAGCTCACCCTTGGACAGGGAAGTGGATGAGCAGTTCTTC.

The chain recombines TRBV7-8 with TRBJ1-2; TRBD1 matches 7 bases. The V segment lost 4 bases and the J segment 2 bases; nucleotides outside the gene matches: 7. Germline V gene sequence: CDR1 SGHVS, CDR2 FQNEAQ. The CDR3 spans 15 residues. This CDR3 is CASSSRGGVNYGYTF. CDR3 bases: TGTGCCAGCAGCTCTAGAGGGGGCGTGAACTATGGCTACACCTTC.

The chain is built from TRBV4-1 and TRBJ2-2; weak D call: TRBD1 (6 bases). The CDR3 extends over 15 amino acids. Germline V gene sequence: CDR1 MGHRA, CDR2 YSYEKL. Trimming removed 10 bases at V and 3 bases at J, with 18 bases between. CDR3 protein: CATRPRDTYTGELFF. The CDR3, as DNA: TGCGCCACCAGACCCAGGGACACCTACACCGGGGAGCTGTTTTTT.

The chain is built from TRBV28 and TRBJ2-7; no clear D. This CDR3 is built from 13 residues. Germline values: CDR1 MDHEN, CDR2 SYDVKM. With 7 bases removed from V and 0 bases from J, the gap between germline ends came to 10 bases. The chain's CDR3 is CASNSQSSYEQYF. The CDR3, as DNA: TGTGCCAGCAACTCACAGAGCTCCTACGAGCAGTACTTC.

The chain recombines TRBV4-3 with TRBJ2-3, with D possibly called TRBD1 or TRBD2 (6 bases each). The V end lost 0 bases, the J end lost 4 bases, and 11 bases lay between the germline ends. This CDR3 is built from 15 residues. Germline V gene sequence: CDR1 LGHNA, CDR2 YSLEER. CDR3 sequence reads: CASSQDRRGADTQYF. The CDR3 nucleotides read TGCGCCAGCAGCCAAGATCGTAGGGGGGCAGATACGCAGTATTTT.

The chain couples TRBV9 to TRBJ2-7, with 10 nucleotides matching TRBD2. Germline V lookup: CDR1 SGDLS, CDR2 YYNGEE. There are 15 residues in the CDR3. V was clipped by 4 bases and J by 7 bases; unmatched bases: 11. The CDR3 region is CASSRYGTSVGEQYF. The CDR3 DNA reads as TGTGCCAGCAGCAGGTATGGGACTAGCGTAGGTGAGCAGTACTTC.

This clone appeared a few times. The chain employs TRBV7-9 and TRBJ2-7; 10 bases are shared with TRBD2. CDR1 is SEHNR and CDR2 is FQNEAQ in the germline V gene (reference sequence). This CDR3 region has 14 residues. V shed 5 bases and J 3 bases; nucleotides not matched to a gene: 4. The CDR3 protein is CASSHSGGFYEQYF. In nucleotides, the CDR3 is TGTGCCAGCAGCCATAGCGGGGGGTTCTACGAGCAGTACTTC.

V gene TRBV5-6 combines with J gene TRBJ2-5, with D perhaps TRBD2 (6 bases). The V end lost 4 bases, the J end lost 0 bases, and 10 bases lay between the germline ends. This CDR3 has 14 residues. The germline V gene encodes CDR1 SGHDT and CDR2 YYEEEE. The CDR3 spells CASSPGTHQETQYF. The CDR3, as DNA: TGTGCCAGCAGCCCGGGGACTCACCAAGAGACCCAGTACTTC.

CDR3 loop: CASSYTGVDTQYF. The DNA of the CDR3 is TGTGCCAGCAGCTACACAGGGGTAGATACGCAGTATTTT. V and J are TRBV7-9 and TRBJ2-3; 7 nucleotides match TRBD1. The CDR3 has 13 amino acids. After removal of 4 bases from V and 5 bases from J, the junction contained 3 bases not matched to a gene. The germline V gene has CDR1 SEHNR and CDR2 FQNEAQ (reference sequence).

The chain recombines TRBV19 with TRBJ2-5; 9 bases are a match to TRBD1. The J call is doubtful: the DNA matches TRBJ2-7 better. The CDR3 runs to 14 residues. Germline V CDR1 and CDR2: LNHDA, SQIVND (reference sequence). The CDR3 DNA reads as TGTGCCAGTAGTGCAGGGACAGGGTATTACGAGCAGTACTTC. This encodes CASSAGTGYYEQYF.

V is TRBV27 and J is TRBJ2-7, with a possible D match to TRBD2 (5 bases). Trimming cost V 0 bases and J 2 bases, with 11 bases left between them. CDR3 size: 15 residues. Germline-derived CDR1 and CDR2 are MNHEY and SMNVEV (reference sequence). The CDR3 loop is CASSLSTGSAYEQYF. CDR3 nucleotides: TGTGCCAGCAGTTTATCGACGGGATCCGCCTACGAGCAGTACTTC.

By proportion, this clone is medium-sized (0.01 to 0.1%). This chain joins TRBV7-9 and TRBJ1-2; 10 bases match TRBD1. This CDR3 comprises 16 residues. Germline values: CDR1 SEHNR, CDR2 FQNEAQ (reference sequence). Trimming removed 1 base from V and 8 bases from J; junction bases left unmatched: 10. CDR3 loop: CASSLDAFGQGEGYTF. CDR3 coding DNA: TGTGCCAGCAGCTTAGACGCGTTCGGACAGGGGGAAGGCTACACCTTC.

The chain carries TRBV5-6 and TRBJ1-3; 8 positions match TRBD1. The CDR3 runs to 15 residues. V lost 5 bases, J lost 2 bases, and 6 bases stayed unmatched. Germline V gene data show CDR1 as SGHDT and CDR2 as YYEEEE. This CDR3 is CASSFGTGPGNTIYF. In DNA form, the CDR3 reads TGTGCCAGCAGTTTCGGGACAGGCCCTGGAAACACCATATATTTT.